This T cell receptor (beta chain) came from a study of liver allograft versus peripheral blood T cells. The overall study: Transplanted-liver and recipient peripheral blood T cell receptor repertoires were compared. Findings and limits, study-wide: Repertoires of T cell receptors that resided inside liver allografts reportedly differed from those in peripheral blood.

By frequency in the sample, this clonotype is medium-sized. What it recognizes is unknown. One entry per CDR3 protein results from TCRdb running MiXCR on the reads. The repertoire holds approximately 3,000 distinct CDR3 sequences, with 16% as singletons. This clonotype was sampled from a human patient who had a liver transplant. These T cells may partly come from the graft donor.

The chain's CDR3 is CASQDQGRYEQYF. The CDR3 nucleotides are TGTGCCAGTCAAGACCAGGGGAGGTACGAGCAGTACTTC. The chain is built from TRBV27 and TRBJ2-7, with D possibly being TRBD1 or TRBD2 (6 bases each). The CDR3 consists of 13 residues. The ends were cut back, 9 bases at V and 4 bases at J, with 16 bases in the middle. CDR1 is MNHEY and CDR2 is SMNVEV in the germline V gene (reference sequence).